The 28 T cell receptor beta chains listed next were all sequenced from one sample in a study of blood T cell repertoires in COVID-19. The method was immunoSEQ multiplex PCR; TCRdb's version includes in-frame clones alone and lacks a portion of them. The sample contains some 150,000 clones, 70% to 90% of which appear only once. The specimen sequenced was peripheral blood. The source is a woman aged 55 to 70 with COVID-19, enrolled during active disease.

The chain has TRBV19 and TRBJ1-4, with TRBD1 matching over 7 bases. Germline V gene lookup returns CDR1 LNHDA and CDR2 SQIVND (reference sequence). The CDR3 length is 13 residues. V shed 6 bases, J shed 4 bases, and the junction held 2 bases outside the gene matches. This CDR3 is CASRRDSNEKLFF. The DNA for the CDR3 is TGTGCCAGTAGGAGGGACAGTAATGAAAAACTGTTTTTT. The complete variable domain, with remaining parts taken from reference TRBV19 and TRBJ1-4, reads DGGITQSPKYLFRKEGQNVTLSCEQNLNHDAMYWYRQDPGQGLRLIYYSQIVNDFQKGDIAEGYSVSREKKESFPLTVTSAQKNPTAFYLCASRRDSNEKLFFGSGTQLSVL.

This clone has a handful of counts. The gene calls are TRBV9 and TRBJ2-1; TRBD1 matches at 10 bases. The J segment lost 5 bases and the V segment lost 3 bases, leaving 8 bases of the junction unmatched. CDR3 length: 16 residues. CDR1 SGDLS and CDR2 YYNGEE come from the germline V gene. The CDR3 region is CASSDGGQGSDNEQFF. CDR3 DNA: TGTGCCAGCAGCGACGGGGGACAGGGGTCGGACAATGAGCAGTTCTTC.

The chain combines TRBV29-1 with TRBJ2-3; maybe TRBD1 (5 bases). This CDR3 spans 14 amino acids. Germline V gives CDR1 SQVTM, CDR2 ANQGSEA. The V end lost 4 bases, the J end lost 1 base, and 12 bases lay between the germline ends. This CDR3 reads CSVVDSRRTDTQYF. CDR3 nucleotides: TGCAGCGTTGTTGACAGCCGACGCACAGATACGCAGTATTTT.

J is TRBJ1-1 and V is TRBV2; a possible D gene is TRBD1 (5 bases). The CDR3 contains 13 residues. The ends were cut back, 4 bases at V and 3 bases at J, with 9 bases in the middle. From germline, CDR1 is SNHLY and CDR2 FYNNEI. The CDR3 DNA follows: TGTGCCAGCAGTGGGGGGGAGGACACTGAAGCTTTCTTT. Translation: CASSGGEDTEAFF. The entire variable domain, with the rest obtained from reference TRBV2 and TRBJ1-1, is as follows: EPEVTQTPSHQVTQMGQEVILRCVPISNHLYFYWYRQILGQKVEFLVSFYNNEISEKSEIFDDQFSVERPDGSNFTLKIRSTKLEDSAMYFCASSGGEDTEAFFGQGTRLTVV.

The J gene is TRBJ1-3, the V gene TRBV4-2; 7 bases fit TRBD1. J was trimmed by 0 bases and V by 0 bases; bases with no gene match: 14. The CDR3 contains 20 residues. CDR1 is LGHNA, CDR2 YNFKEQ, per germline. The CDR3 nucleotides read TGTGCCAGCAGCCAAGATGGGGGCAGGGGGTTCTTGGGCTCTGGAAACACCATATATTTT. This codes for CASSQDGGRGFLGSGNTIYF.

CDR3 sequence reads: CASSSLVVAGVYNEQFF. As DNA, the CDR3 is TGCGCCAGCAGCTCGTTAGTGGTAGCGGGGGTTTACAATGAGCAGTTCTTC. The genes are TRBV5-1 and TRBJ2-1, with 9 bases fitting TRBD2. The V segment lost 3 bases and the J segment 4 bases; nucleotides outside the gene matches: 11. The length of the CDR3 is 17 residues. The germline V gene has CDR1 SGHRS and CDR2 YFSETQ.

The J gene is TRBJ1-2, the V gene TRBV10-3, with 9 bases that match TRBD1. With V trimmed by 10 bases and J by 7 bases, 16 bases remained unmatched. In germline, CDR1 is ENHRY, CDR2 SYGVKD. This CDR3 has 15 amino acids. The CDR3: CATALFGTGPGGYTF. The CDR3 DNA reads TGTGCCACGGCTTTATTCGGGACAGGGCCTGGTGGCTACACCTTC.

This clone was seen only a few times. This chain connects TRBV5-1 to TRBJ2-7, with 7 positions matching TRBD1. The V gene end was trimmed by 3 bases and the J gene end by 5 bases; junction bases not matched to a gene: 5. The CDR3 is 13 residues long. Germline V gene sequence: CDR1 SGHRS, CDR2 YFSETQ. DNA of the CDR3: TGCGCCAGCAGCTCTAGGGGGCTCCACGAGCAGTACTTC. Protein sequence: CASSSRGLHEQYF. The complete variable domain, with remaining parts taken from reference TRBV5-1 and TRBJ2-7, reads KAGVTQTPRYLIKTRGQQVTLSCSPISGHRSVSWYQQTPGQGLQFLFEYFSETQRNKGNFPGRFSGRQFSNSRSEMNVSTLELGDSALYLCASSSRGLHEQYFGPGTRLTVT.

The J gene is TRBJ2-5, the V gene TRBV20-1; 11 bases fit TRBD2. This CDR3 has 15 residues. J gave up 7 bases and V 3 bases, and 10 bases lay outside the gene matches. CDR1 and CDR2 from the germline V gene are DFQATT and SNEGSKA (reference sequence). CDR3 in amino acids: CSASRTSGPSSTQYF. CDR3 bases: TGCAGTGCTAGTCGGACTAGCGGGCCCAGTTCGACCCAGTACTTC.

The table lists this clone with a count of one. The rearrangement uses TRBV7-8 and TRBJ2-2, with TRBD2 matching over 10 bases. Unmatched junction bases numbered 9, after V lost 1 base and J lost 1 base. CDR1 is SGHVS, CDR2 FQNEAQ, per germline. The CDR3 spans 19 residues. CDR3 bases: TGTGCCAGCAGCTTAGTCGCTAGCGGGGGCTGGCGGAACACCGGGGAGCTGTTTTTT. Its protein product is CASSLVASGGWRNTGELFF.

The chain links TRBV7-3 to TRBJ2-5, with 8 nucleotides matching TRBD2. Germline CDR1 is SGHTA and CDR2 is FQGTGA. Trimming removed 1 base from V and 1 base from J; junction bases left unmatched: 8. The length of the CDR3 is 17 residues. CDR3: CASSLKRLAGPQETQYF. The CDR3 coding sequence is TGTGCCAGCAGCTTAAAGCGCTTAGCGGGGCCCCAAGAGACCCAGTACTTC.

The gene calls are TRBV29-1 and TRBJ1-1, with TRBD1 matching 9 bases. Trimming took 7 bases from V and 1 from J; bases not matched to a gene: 4. Per the germline V gene, CDR1 is SQVTM and CDR2 is ANQGSEA. This CDR3 region has 13 residues. Written as DNA, the CDR3 is TGCAGCGGGCGACAGGGGGAGAACACTGAAGCTTTCTTT. As protein: CSGRQGENTEAFF.

The rearrangement uses TRBV7-2 and TRBJ1-2, with unresolved D. The germline CDR1 and CDR2 sequences are SGHTA and FQGNSA. V dropped 2 bases and J dropped 7 bases, with 26 bases sitting between them. This CDR3 contains 18 residues. The CDR3 sequence is CASSLSFRGSDLWAGYTF. In DNA, the CDR3 is TGTGCCAGCAGCTTAAGTTTCCGGGGTTCGGACTTGTGGGCTGGCTACACCTTC. Full variable domain (remainder filled in from reference TRBV7-2 and TRBJ1-2): GAGVSQSPSNKVTEKGKDVELRCDPISGHTALYWYRQSLGQGLEFLIYFQGNSAPDKSGLPSDRFSAERTGGSVSTLTIQRTQQEDSAVYLCASSLSFRGSDLWAGYTFGSGTRLTVV.

This chain uses TRBV7-2 with TRBJ1-6; D remains ambiguous. CDR1 and CDR2 (germline): SGHTA, FQGNSA. Trimming shortened V by 7 bases and J by 4 bases, and 8 bases separated the two germline ends. CDR3 size: 13 residues. The CDR3 bases are TGTGCCAGCACCCTAAGATATAATTCACCCCTCCACTTT. Translating it yields CASTLRYNSPLHF.

The rearrangement joins TRBV3-1 (or the pseudogene TRBV3-2) to TRBJ1-1, with a possible D match to TRBD1 (5 bases). The CDR3 is 16 amino acids. CDR1 and CDR2 (germline): LGHDT, YNNKEL (reference sequence). With 2 bases removed from V and 1 base from J, the gap between germline ends came to 14 bases. CDR3 in amino acids: CASSQLPQGGNTEAFF. The CDR3 nucleotides are TGTGCCAGCAGCCAACTCCCCCAGGGAGGGAACACTGAAGCTTTCTTT.

This sequence joins TRBV2 and TRBJ2-7, with 8 bases fitting TRBD2. V lost 7 bases and J lost 0; bases outside the gene matches: 5. Looked up from germline, CDR1 is SNHLY and CDR2 is FYNNEI. The CDR3 has 14 amino acids. The CDR3 coding sequence is TGTGCCAGCAACACGGGAGGGCGCTCCTACGAGCAGTACTTC. It yields the protein CASNTGGRSYEQYF.

The chain joins TRBV27 to TRBJ1-2, with 8 positions matching TRBD1. The CDR3 loop spans 14 amino acids. The germline V gene encodes CDR1 MNHEY and CDR2 SMNVEV (reference sequence). V lost 5 bases and J lost 8; bases outside the gene matches: 10. CDR3 bases: TGTGCCAGCAGTATTGGACAGGGCCCTTGGGGCTACACCTTC. This gives the protein CASSIGQGPWGYTF.

The chain employs TRBV15 and TRBJ1-2; weak D call: TRBD1 (5 bases). Germline-derived CDR1 and CDR2 are LNHNV and YYDKDF (reference sequence). Trimming stripped 5 bases from V and 5 bases from J, with 21 bases between. CDR3 size: 16 residues. CDR3 loop: CATSSGGIPRHYGYTF. In DNA form, the CDR3 reads TGTGCCACCAGCTCCGGGGGGATACCCCGACATTATGGCTACACCTTC.

The chain couples TRBV29-1 to TRBJ2-7; 10 bases map to TRBD1. The length of the CDR3 is 15 residues. With 1 base clipped from V and 2 bases from J, the junction kept 5 bases outside the gene matches. The germline gives CDR1 SQVTM, CDR2 ANQGSEA. This CDR3 reads CSVEGLGQGAYEQYF. The CDR3 bases are TGCAGCGTTGAAGGTCTCGGACAGGGGGCCTACGAGCAGTACTTC.

V usage is TRBV19 and J usage is TRBJ1-2, with 8 bases lining up with TRBD1. Germline V gene data show CDR1 as LNHDA and CDR2 as SQIVND (reference sequence). J gave up 6 bases and V 4 bases, and 4 bases lay outside the gene matches. The CDR3 totals 13 residues. This CDR3 is CASSSLQGDGYTF. The CDR3 nucleotides read TGTGCCAGTAGTAGCCTACAGGGGGATGGCTACACCTTC.

This clone was seen a handful of times. The V call is TRBV10-3, the J call TRBJ2-3, with a tentative D call TRBD2 (6 bases). The germline CDR1 and CDR2 sequences are ENHRY and SYGVKD. Trimming stripped 4 bases from V and 3 bases from J, with 11 bases between. This CDR3 is 14 amino acids long. DNA for the CDR3: TGTGCCATCAGTGGTGCGGGGCGGACAGATACGCAGTATTTT. It encodes CAISGAGRTDTQYF.

J is TRBJ2-7 and V is TRBV4-3, with 9 bases matching TRBD1. The CDR3 spans 13 residues. Per germline, CDR1 LGHNA and CDR2 YSLEER. J lost 6 bases, V lost 5 bases, and 5 bases had no gene match. In DNA, the CDR3 is TGCGCCAGCAGCTTACAGGGGGCAGGCGAGCAGTACTTC. This sequence encodes CASSLQGAGEQYF.

The genes are TRBV9 and TRBJ2-1; a weak D match, TRBD2 (6 bases). Germline CDR1 is SGDLS and CDR2 is YYNGEE. There are 16 residues in the CDR3. V was trimmed by 0 bases and J by 0 bases, leaving 10 bases between them. CDR3 coding DNA: TGTGCCAGCAGCGTAGCTAGCGCGGGCTCCTACAATGAGCAGTTCTTC. Its translation is CASSVASAGSYNEQFF.

V and J are TRBV10-3 and TRBJ2-3; the match to TRBD2 covers 10 bases. The CDR3 is made up of 14 amino acids. Per germline, CDR1 ENHRY and CDR2 SYGVKD. V shed 8 bases and J 2 bases; nucleotides not matched to a gene: 4. The CDR3 coding sequence is TGTGCCATCCGACTAGCGGGCCCCACAGATACGCAGTATTTT. It translates to CAIRLAGPTDTQYF.

The chain links TRBV5-8 to TRBJ2-4, with TRBD2 matching 9 bases. V gave up 1 base and J gave up 8 bases; unmatched junction bases: 7. Germline assignment: CDR1 SGHTS and CDR2 YDEGEE. The CDR3 is made up of 15 amino acids. The CDR3 nucleotides read TGTGCCAGCAGCTTGAGGCGGGGGGGAGCAGACATTCAGTACTTC. Its protein is CASSLRRGGADIQYF.

The gene calls are TRBV5-6 and TRBJ2-7; 10 bases agree with TRBD2. Germline assignment: CDR1 SGHDT and CDR2 YYEEEE. The junction had 7 bases not matched to a gene; V was cut back by 4 bases and J by 3 bases. This CDR3 comprises 15 residues. CDR3 coding DNA: TGTGCCAGCAGCGATGGGACTAGCGAGATCTACGAGCAGTACTTC. It translates to CASSDGTSEIYEQYF.

The genes are TRBV7-2 and TRBJ1-1; 7 bases line up with TRBD1. V lost 0 bases, J lost 10 bases, and 5 bases stayed unmatched. There are 13 residues in the CDR3. The germline V gene encodes CDR1 SGHTA and CDR2 FQGNSA. The CDR3 DNA reads as TGTGCCAGCAGCTTAGCGCTTTCAGGGGGAGCTTTCTTT. Protein product: CASSLALSGGAFF.

CDR3 bases: TGTGCCAGTAGTATAAGCGGCCGGGGGACCCAGTACTTC. This gives the protein CASSISGRGTQYF. The chain joins TRBV19 to TRBJ2-5; TRBD2 is a possible D gene (5 bases). The CDR3 spans 13 residues. Germline V lookup: CDR1 LNHDA, CDR2 SQIVND (reference sequence). Trimming took 2 bases from V and 7 from J, leaving 11 bases between them.